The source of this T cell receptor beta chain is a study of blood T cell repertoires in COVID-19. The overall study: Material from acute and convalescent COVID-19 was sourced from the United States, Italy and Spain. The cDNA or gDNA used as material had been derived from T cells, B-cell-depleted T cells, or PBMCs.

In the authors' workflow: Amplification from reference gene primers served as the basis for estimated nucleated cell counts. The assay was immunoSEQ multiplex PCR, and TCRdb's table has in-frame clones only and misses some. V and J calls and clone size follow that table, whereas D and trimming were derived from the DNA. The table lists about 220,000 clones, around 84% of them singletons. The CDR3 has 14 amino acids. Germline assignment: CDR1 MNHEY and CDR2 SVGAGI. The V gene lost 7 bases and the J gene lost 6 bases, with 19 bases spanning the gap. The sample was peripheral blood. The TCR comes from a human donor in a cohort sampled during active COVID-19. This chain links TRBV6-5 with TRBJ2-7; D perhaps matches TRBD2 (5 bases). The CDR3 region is CASTSRASAAEQYF. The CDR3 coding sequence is TGTGCCAGCACCTCGAGGGCTTCTGCCGCCGAGCAGTACTTC.